The 14 T cell receptor beta chains in this list originate from one sample, sequenced in a study of Ad26.COV2.S vaccination and SARS-CoV-2 variants. The treatment denotes: around 19 received Ad26.COV2.S at low or high dose, single or two shots; 5 received placebo; per-sample allocation not given. On day 63 after the first injection, vaccine and placebo recipients gave samples. TCRdb keeps only in-frame clones here, not all; method: immunoSEQ multiplex PCR. The repertoire holds 300,000 to 350,000 clones, with roughly 90% as singletons. The sequenced sample was peripheral blood, obtained in a trial of Ad26.COV2.S vaccine versus placebo. These receptors originate from a person between 18 and 60 years old who received the Ad26.COV2.S COVID-19 vaccine or a placebo.

V and J are TRBV18 and TRBJ1-5; D unresolved. This CDR3 contains 15 residues. Germline CDR1 KGHSH, CDR2 LQKENI. The V and J ends lost 4 bases and 0 bases respectively, with 10 bases between them. CDR3 residues: CASSLSTDSNQPQHF. CDR3 sequence (DNA): TGTGCCAGCTCACTGTCCACGGATAGCAATCAGCCCCAGCATTTT.

This rearrangement joins TRBV3-1 (or the pseudogene TRBV3-2) to TRBJ2-4; D is perhaps TRBD2 (5 bases). This CDR3 is 18 amino acids long. The V and J ends lost 3 bases and 6 bases respectively, with 24 bases between them. Germline loops: CDR1 LGHDT, CDR2 YNNKEL (reference sequence). The CDR3, as DNA: TGTGCCAGCAGCCACCCGGGAATCTGGGGAGCGTTATCAAACATTCAGTACTTC. Translating gives CASSHPGIWGALSNIQYF.

V usage is TRBV19 and J usage is TRBJ1-1; D not certain. V lost 4 bases and J lost 4, with 19 bases in between. Germline CDR1 and CDR2: LNHDA and SQIVND (reference sequence). This CDR3 region has 16 residues. The CDR3 protein is CASSTHPVLRPTEAFF. In DNA form, the CDR3 reads TGTGCCAGTAGTACCCACCCTGTCCTGAGGCCCACTGAAGCTTTCTTT.

V usage is TRBV11-2 and J usage is TRBJ2-5; TRBD2 aligns across 10 bases. Trimming took 4 bases from V and 2 from J; bases not matched to a gene: 10. CDR1 is SGHAT, CDR2 FQNNGV, per germline. This CDR3 is built from 17 residues. CDR3 DNA sequence: TGTGCCAGCAGCTCGTTAGCGGGAGGCCTCTATCAAGAGACCCAGTACTTC. Residues: CASSSLAGGLYQETQYF.

This clone was detected once. This chain joins TRBV7-9 and TRBJ1-3; D is unresolved. V lost 7 bases and J lost 0, with 4 bases in between. CDR3 size: 12 residues. CDR1 is SEHNR, CDR2 FQNEAQ, per germline (reference sequence). CDR3 bases: TGTGCCAGCACCCACTCTGGAAACACCATATATTTT. Protein product: CASTHSGNTIYF.

The V and J genes are TRBV2 and TRBJ2-7; 9 bases align to TRBD1. V shed 6 bases, J shed 3 bases, and the junction held 0 bases outside the gene matches. CDR3 length: 12 amino acids. The germline CDR1 and CDR2 sequences are SNHLY and FYNNEI. CDR3 loop: CASRTGGYEQYF. In DNA, the CDR3 is TGTGCCAGCAGGACAGGGGGCTACGAGCAGTACTTC.

V is TRBV4-1 and J is TRBJ2-5, with TRBD2 matching 8 bases. J lost 2 bases, V lost 3 bases, and 8 bases had no gene match. There are 16 residues in the CDR3. CDR1 and CDR2 from the germline V gene are MGHRA and YSYEKL. CDR3 DNA sequence: TGCGCCAGCAGCCAGACGACTAGCGCCAGGCAAGAGACCCAGTACTTC. As protein: CASSQTTSARQETQYF.

This clone was detected once. The gene calls are TRBV9 and TRBJ1-5; D uncertain. V gave up 0 bases and J gave up 0 bases, with 10 bases separating them. Germline V lookup: CDR1 SGDLS, CDR2 YYNGEE. The CDR3 runs to 16 residues. In DNA, the CDR3 is TGTGCCAGCAGCGTAGGGGAAGGTTATAGCAATCAGCCCCAGCATTTT. Translated: CASSVGEGYSNQPQHF.

V is TRBV9 and J is TRBJ2-1; D ambiguous. The germline V gene has CDR1 SGDLS and CDR2 YYNGEE. The CDR3 totals 17 residues. The germline V and J ends were trimmed by 0 bases and 7 bases, with 20 bases remaining between them. The CDR3 sequence is CASSVAPPGRYFNEQFF. The DNA of the CDR3 is TGTGCCAGCAGCGTAGCTCCCCCCGGACGTTACTTTAATGAGCAGTTCTTC. The whole variable domain, remainder taken from reference TRBV9 and TRBJ2-1, is DSGVTQTPKHLITATGQRVTLRCSPRSGDLSVYWYQQSLDQGLQFLIQYYNGEERAKGNILERFSAQQFPDLHSELNLSSLELGDSALYFCASSVAPPGRYFNEQFFGPGTRLTVL.

This clone was observed a single time. The V gene is TRBV4-1, the J gene TRBJ1-4; possible D gene TRBD1, 5 bases. The CDR3 runs 17 residues. V was pared by 2 bases and J by 7 bases, with 20 bases between. Germline-derived CDR1 and CDR2 are MGHRA and YSYEKL. DNA for the CDR3: TGCGCCAGCAGCCAATTTCCTCTGGGGGAGGTTAGTGAAAAACTGTTTTTT. Translation gives CASSQFPLGEVSEKLFF.

V gene TRBV4-2 combines with J gene TRBJ1-1; D unresolved. V lost 1 base and J 1 base, leaving 10 bases between the germline ends. The CDR3 covers 15 residues. Per the germline V gene, CDR1 is LGHNA and CDR2 is YNFKEQ. The CDR3, as DNA: TGTGCCAGCAGCCAAGTTTGGAAGGGGAACACTGAAGCTTTCTTT. This gives the protein CASSQVWKGNTEAFF.

A note on this clone: Other DNA sequences in the same sample also yield this CDR3. The chain has TRBV6-1 and TRBJ1-1; 8 bases fit TRBD1. The CDR3 totals 13 residues. Germline V CDR1 and CDR2: MNHNS, SASEGT. V lost 3 bases, J lost 3 bases, and 0 bases stayed unmatched. The CDR3 DNA reads TGTGCCAGCAGTGAGACAGGGGACACTGAAGCTTTCTTT. Its protein product is CASSETGDTEAFF.

The gene calls are TRBV3-1 (or the pseudogene TRBV3-2) and TRBJ1-5; possible D gene TRBD1, 6 bases. Looked up from germline, CDR1 is LGHDT and CDR2 is YNNKEL (reference sequence). The ends were cut back, 6 bases at V and 2 bases at J, with 14 bases in the middle. The CDR3 covers 15 residues. This CDR3 reads CASSPDRPGNQPQHF. CDR3 bases: TGTGCCAGCAGTCCAGACAGGCCTGGCAATCAGCCCCAGCATTTT.

The CDR3 sequence: CSASKGTGQSQPQHF. CDR3 sequence (DNA): TGCAGTGCTAGTAAAGGGACAGGGCAGAGTCAGCCCCAGCATTTT. This chain uses TRBV20-1 with TRBJ1-5, with 9 bases aligning to TRBD1. Per germline, CDR1 DFQATT and CDR2 SNEGSKA (reference sequence). This CDR3 is built from 15 residues. V lost 3 bases, J lost 6 bases, and 9 bases stayed unmatched.